Following are 22 T cell receptor beta chains from one sample sequenced in a study of T cells in Graves' hyperthyroidism and ophthalmopathy. Amplification yielded TCR beta CDR3 regions, with RNA transcripts as the source. The TCR CDR3 first-round RT-PCR relied on the HTBI primer set. TCRdb fed the multiplex PCR reads into MiXCR, producing one record per CDR3 protein. This table holds about 380,000 distinct CDR3 sequences, around a sixth found once. The specimen was blood. Receptors were obtained from a man between 18 and 29 years old with Graves' ophthalmopathy.

This clonotype has only a few counts. In DNA form, the CDR3 reads TGCGCCAGCAGTGAGTCCCAAACAGGGCCCCTTAAATACAATGAGCAGTTCTTC. Translation gives CASSESQTGPLKYNEQFF. The chain links TRBV10-2 to TRBJ2-1; D may be TRBD1 (6 bases). The CDR3 is made up of 18 amino acids. V was pared by 0 bases and J by 4 bases, with 19 bases between. Germline V gene lookup returns CDR1 WSHSY and CDR2 SAAADI.

This clonotype has a handful of counts. This chain uses TRBV28 with TRBJ1-1, with D perhaps matching TRBD1 (6 bases). Germline CDR1 is MDHEN and CDR2 is SYDVKM. The germline V and J ends were trimmed by 6 bases and 0 bases, with 11 bases remaining between them. CDR3 size: 14 residues. The CDR3 bases are TGTGCCAGCAGCTACAGGGTTATGAACACTGAAGCTTTCTTT. It specifies CASSYRVMNTEAFF.

This clonotype was detected ten times or more. This chain links TRBV7-3 with TRBJ2-7, with 9 nucleotides matching TRBD1. With V trimmed by 5 bases and J by 1 base, 6 bases remained unmatched. Per the germline V gene, CDR1 is SGHTA and CDR2 is FQGTGA. The CDR3 sequence is 15 residues long. For the CDR3, the DNA is TGTGCCAGCAGCGAAACCGGGACAGGGTCCTACGAGCAGTACTTC. This sequence encodes CASSETGTGSYEQYF.

This clonotype was counted at least ten times. The CDR3 nucleotides are TGCAGTGCTGGACCGGAAAAACTGTTTTTT. Translating gives CSAGPEKLFF. V and J are TRBV20-1 and TRBJ1-4; D unresolved. Trimming stripped 5 bases from V and 8 bases from J, with 6 bases between. The V gene's germline CDR1 is DFQATT and CDR2 SNEGSKA (reference sequence). The CDR3 is 10 residues long.

This clonotype was observed at least ten times. This chain uses TRBV2 with TRBJ1-1; a weak D match, TRBD1 (5 bases). The CDR3 length is 15 residues. Trimming took off 4 bases at V and 3 bases at J, with 15 bases between the two ends. Per germline, CDR1 SNHLY and CDR2 FYNNEI. DNA of the CDR3: TGTGCCAGCAGTGGACTGCCGGGGGGATACACTGAAGCTTTCTTT. Translation gives CASSGLPGGYTEAFF.

This clonotype was detected many times. The V gene is TRBV6-1, the J gene TRBJ2-7, with D unresolved. Trimming left V 6 bases short and J 6 bases short, with 15 bases between. The CDR3 contains 13 residues. Germline assignment: CDR1 MNHNS and CDR2 SASEGT. For the CDR3, the DNA is TGTGCCAGCAGAAGAGACGGTCTTGGCGAGCAGTACTTC. It yields the protein CASRRDGLGEQYF.

This clonotype was counted a few times. J is TRBJ2-7 and V is TRBV27, with 7 nucleotides matching TRBD1. CDR1 is MNHEY, CDR2 SMNVEV, per germline (reference sequence). The CDR3 is 15 residues long. Germline trimming cut 3 bases from V and 5 bases from J; bases unmatched to any gene: 10. The CDR3 protein is CASSLPGQQVHEQYF. The CDR3 DNA sequence: TGTGCCAGCAGTTTGCCGGGACAGCAAGTCCACGAGCAGTACTTC.

This chain links TRBV11-2 with TRBJ1-1; TRBD1 agrees at 10 bases. Trimming took 5 bases from V and 5 from J; bases not matched to a gene: 5. CDR1 is SGHAT and CDR2 is FQNNGV in the germline V gene. The CDR3 has 14 amino acids. The CDR3 coding sequence is TGTGCCAGCAGCCAGGGACAGGGGTGGACTGAAGCTTTCTTT. Encoded protein: CASSQGQGWTEAFF.

Many counts were recorded for this clonotype. The chain links TRBV11-1 to TRBJ2-5; TRBD1 agrees at 7 bases. V gave up 4 bases and J gave up 3 bases; unmatched junction bases: 5. The CDR3 has 14 residues. The V gene's germline CDR1 is SGHAT and CDR2 FQDESV (reference sequence). In nucleotides, the CDR3 is TGTGCCAGCAGCTCCGACAGGGTAAAAGAGACCCAGTACTTC. Its translation: CASSSDRVKETQYF.

Many counts were recorded for this clonotype. The chain combines TRBV6-5 with TRBJ1-1, with TRBD1 matching 12 bases. The CDR3 runs to 17 residues. Germline V gene lookup returns CDR1 MNHEY and CDR2 SVGAGI. Losses at the gene ends were 1 base for V and 5 bases for J; bases not matched to a gene: 8. CDR3 sequence: CASSYLGTGGAGTEAFF. As DNA, the CDR3 is TGTGCCAGCAGTTACTTGGGGACAGGGGGCGCGGGTACTGAAGCTTTCTTT.

This clonotype showed up just once. This chain connects TRBV20-1 to TRBJ2-3; TRBD2 agrees at 12 bases. The CDR3 consists of 14 residues. Looked up from germline, CDR1 is DFQATT and CDR2 is SNEGSKA (reference sequence). With V trimmed by 2 bases and J by 4 bases, 1 base remained unmatched. As DNA, the CDR3 is TGCAGTGCTAGATCTAGCGGGGGGGCAGATACGCAGTATTTT. Translation: CSARSSGGADTQYF.

This clonotype has at least ten counts. The chain has TRBV5-1 and TRBJ1-2, with TRBD1 matching 7 bases. This CDR3 spans 12 amino acids. J gave up 6 bases and V 5 bases, and 4 bases lay outside the gene matches. CDR1 SGHRS and CDR2 YFSETQ come from the germline V gene. The CDR3 DNA is TGCGCCAGCAGGGAAGACAGGGATGGCTACACCTTC. As protein: CASREDRDGYTF.

The chain is built from TRBV9 and TRBJ1-2, with 10 bases fitting TRBD1. The CDR3 is 19 amino acids. Germline V gene sequence: CDR1 SGDLS, CDR2 YYNGEE. Trimming cost V 5 bases and J 5 bases; bases outside gene matches: 21. The CDR3 here is CASRSPPVDGQGDWYGYTF. DNA of the CDR3: TGTGCCAGCAGGTCACCCCCCGTAGACGGACAGGGGGATTGGTATGGCTACACCTTC. The full variable domain, in which reference TRBV9 and TRBJ1-2 provide the parts outside the CDR3, is DSGVTQTPKHLITATGQRVTLRCSPRSGDLSVYWYQQSLDQGLQFLIQYYNGEERAKGNILERFSAQQFPDLHSELNLSSLELGDSALYFCASRSPPVDGQGDWYGYTFGSGTRLTVV.

A single count supports this clonotype. This chain uses TRBV20-1 with TRBJ1-6; the D is unclear. Germline V gene data show CDR1 as DFQATT and CDR2 as SNEGSKA (reference sequence). The CDR3 is 14 residues long. Trimming shortened V by 0 bases and J by 6 bases, and 9 bases separated the two germline ends. The CDR3 protein is CSARDAGFNSPLHF. The DNA for the CDR3 is TGCAGTGCTAGAGATGCCGGTTTTAATTCACCCCTCCACTTT.

This clonotype was seen at least ten times. The rearrangement joins TRBV6-1 to TRBJ1-2, with TRBD1 identical over 10 bases. The trim removed 10 bases at V and 3 bases at J, leaving 5 bases unmatched. This CDR3 spans 13 amino acids. Germline V gene data show CDR1 as MNHNS and CDR2 as SASEGT. The CDR3 DNA reads TGTGCCATCAGACAGGGGGCGGACTATGGCTACACCTTC. This codes for CAIRQGADYGYTF.

The chain is built from TRBV7-9 and TRBJ1-2; TRBD1 agrees at 10 bases. The CDR3 spans 14 residues. Germline V CDR1 and CDR2: SEHNR, FQNEAQ (reference sequence). V was clipped by 5 bases and J by 6 bases; unmatched bases: 6. The CDR3 loop reads CASSLGTGEDGYTF. The CDR3 bases are TGTGCCAGCAGCCTCGGGACAGGGGAGGATGGCTACACCTTC.

This clonotype has ten or more counts. The V and J genes are TRBV6-1 and TRBJ2-7; TRBD2 is a possible D gene (5 bases). Trimming cost V 5 bases and J 5 bases, with 7 bases left between them. The CDR3 consists of 11 residues. Germline V lookup: CDR1 MNHNS, CDR2 SASEGT. The CDR3 protein is CASSLRDEQYF. Here the CDR3 DNA reads TGTGCCAGCAGTTTGAGGGACGAGCAGTACTTC.

Worth noting for this clonotype: With a much larger clone just one base away, this may be a read error. The rearrangement uses TRBV10-3 and TRBJ1-1, with a possible D match to TRBD1 (6 bases). CDR1 and CDR2 (germline): ENHRY, SYGVKD. The CDR3 totals 13 residues. Trimming shortened V by 9 bases and J by 1 base, and 12 bases separated the two germline ends. CDR3 region: CAIQRGANTEAFF. CDR3 sequence (DNA): TGTGCCATTCAACGGGGGGCGAACACTGAAGCTTTCTTT.

This clonotype was recorded a few times. This chain joins TRBV29-1 and TRBJ1-1; the D is unclear. Germline V gene lookup returns CDR1 SQVTM and CDR2 ANQGSEA. The CDR3 consists of 12 residues. V lost 4 bases and J lost 5, with 11 bases in between. The DNA for the CDR3 is TGCAGCGTTGTTCGGAGCTGGACTGAAGCTTTCTTT. It yields the protein CSVVRSWTEAFF.

This clonotype was seen at least ten times. The genes are TRBV19 and TRBJ1-1; 7 nucleotides align to TRBD1. With 7 bases clipped from V and 0 bases from J, the junction kept 5 bases outside the gene matches. The CDR3 loop spans 14 amino acids. CDR1 LNHDA and CDR2 SQIVND come from the germline V gene (reference sequence). CDR3 bases: TGTGCCAGTAACCGGGGGACAGTGAACACTGAAGCTTTCTTT. Its protein is CASNRGTVNTEAFF.

The chain recombines TRBV2 with TRBJ2-5, with TRBD2 matching 11 bases. The CDR3 spans 19 residues. V shed 5 bases and J 10 bases; nucleotides not matched to a gene: 24. Germline V CDR1 and CDR2: SNHLY, FYNNEI. The DNA of the CDR3 is TGTGCCAGCAGTTTAGGTCCCCTAGCGGGGGGCCCCCGGAATAGTGTCCAGTACTTC. This sequence encodes CASSLGPLAGGPRNSVQYF.

This clonotype showed up many times. This chain links TRBV20-1 with TRBJ2-7, with 7 positions matching TRBD1. CDR3 length: 14 amino acids. The trim removed 0 bases at V and 6 bases at J, leaving 8 bases unmatched. Germline lookup yields CDR1 DFQATT and CDR2 SNEGSKA (reference sequence). The CDR3 protein is CSARDRGGRFEQYF. DNA of the CDR3: TGCAGTGCTAGAGATAGAGGGGGCCGATTCGAGCAGTACTTC.